Following are 3 T cell receptor beta chains from one sample sequenced in a study of blood T cell repertoires in COVID-19. Generated by immunoSEQ multiplex PCR, the TCRdb table keeps only in-frame clones and is missing some. The sample gives some 460,000 clones, 87% of which show up once; roughly 0.7% is in the top ten. Sequencing input: PBMCs or T cells enriched from blood (not recorded which). Source of these receptors: a young woman who had recovered from COVID-19.

This clone showed up just a few times. The rearrangement links TRBV30 to TRBJ1-5; TRBD1 matches 8 bases. Trimming took 5 bases from V and 1 from J; bases not matched to a gene: 16. Germline CDR1 GTSNPN, CDR2 SVGIG (reference sequence). This CDR3 spans 18 amino acids. CDR3 DNA sequence: TGTGCCTGGCAAAGGACAGGGCCTTTAATGAGGAGCAATCAGCCCCAGCATTTT. This translates into CAWQRTGPLMRSNQPQHF.

The rearrangement uses TRBV29-1 and TRBJ1-4, with a weak D call TRBD1 (6 bases). Between the trimmed V and J ends, which lost 7 bases and 5 bases, there was a span of 17 bases. This CDR3 contains 14 residues. Germline loops: CDR1 SQVTM, CDR2 ANQGSEA. The CDR3 nucleotides read TGCAGCGCCCGGGGGGGGGCTGGGAATGAAAAACTGTTTTTT. This translates into CSARGGAGNEKLFF.

This chain links TRBV15 with TRBJ1-2; possibly TRBD1 for D (5 bases). Per the germline V gene, CDR1 is LNHNV and CDR2 is YYDKDF (reference sequence). V lost 0 bases, J lost 2 bases, and 16 bases lay in between. CDR3 length: 17 amino acids. The CDR3 sequence: CATSRDQGKIPNYGYTF. The CDR3, as DNA: TGTGCCACCAGCAGAGACCAGGGTAAAATCCCCAACTATGGCTACACCTTC.